Shown below are 32 T cell receptor beta chains from a single sample sequenced in a study of OX40 agonist ivuxolimab in advanced cancers. Only in-frame clones appear in the TCRdb table, and some are missing; sequencing was by immunoSEQ multiplex PCR. The table shows about 6,000 clones, with 80% to 85% occurring only once. This specimen consisted of CD4+ or CD8+ T cells sorted from blood, obtained in a trial of the OX40 agonist ivuxolimab. These receptors all come from an adult with an advanced solid tumor such as melanoma, head and neck, liver or kidney cancer.

The genes are TRBV25-1 and TRBJ2-5; possibly TRBD1 or TRBD2 for D (5 bases each). Per germline, CDR1 MGHDK and CDR2 SYGVNS. Trimming removed 7 bases at V and 7 bases at J, with 16 bases between. This CDR3 region has 13 residues. This CDR3 is CASTLGARGTQYF. CDR3 DNA: TGTGCCAGCACCCTCGGGGCTCGGGGGACCCAGTACTTC.

This clone was counted a few times. The rearrangement links TRBV5-4 to TRBJ1-4; 12 bases line up with TRBD1. The CDR3 spans 16 residues. Germline-derived CDR1 and CDR2 are SGHNT and YYREEE (reference sequence). The V segment lost 4 bases and the J segment 5 bases; nucleotides outside the gene matches: 6. The CDR3: CASSAGTGGLNEKLFF. CDR3 DNA sequence: TGTGCCAGCAGCGCCGGGACAGGGGGCCTCAATGAAAAACTGTTTTTT.

The chain has TRBV7-9 and TRBJ2-3, with 9 bases identical to TRBD2. The CDR3 extends over 17 amino acids. The junction had 17 bases not matched to a gene; V was cut back by 10 bases and J by 3 bases. The germline V gene encodes CDR1 SEHNR and CDR2 FQNEAQ (reference sequence). CDR3 coding DNA: TGTGCCACCTCTGGGGCCCGGCTAGCGGGGACTACAGATACGCAGTATTTT. Translated: CATSGARLAGTTDTQYF.

This chain joins TRBV5-4 and TRBJ2-3, with 12 bases aligning to TRBD2. The length of the CDR3 is 15 residues. Trimming took 3 bases from V and 5 from J; bases not matched to a gene: 4. CDR1 and CDR2 from the germline V gene are SGHNT and YYREEE (reference sequence). The CDR3 DNA reads TGTGCCAGCAGCTCTAGCGGGGGGGCCGGAGATACGCAGTATTTT. Translating gives CASSSSGGAGDTQYF. Supplemented by reference TRBV5-4 and TRBJ2-3, the full variable domain reads ETGVTQSPTHLIKTRGQQVTLRCSSQSGHNTVSWYQQALGQGPQFIFQYYREEENGRGNFPPRFSGLQFPNYSSELNVNALELDDSALYLCASSSSGGAGDTQYFGPGTRLTVL.

This clone was counted between two and nine times. The rearrangement links TRBV4-1 to TRBJ1-1; perhaps TRBD1 as D (5 bases). The CDR3 totals 12 residues. The germline gives CDR1 MGHRA, CDR2 YSYEKL. The V gene lost 3 bases and the J gene lost 3 bases, with 5 bases spanning the gap. CDR3 in amino acids: CASSQGHTEAFF. The CDR3 bases are TGCGCCAGCAGCCAGGGACACACTGAAGCTTTCTTT.

The chain joins TRBV27 to TRBJ2-7; a possible D gene is TRBD2 (6 bases). V dropped 2 bases and J dropped 6 bases, with 8 bases sitting between them. The CDR3 is 12 amino acids. Germline V gene sequence: CDR1 MNHEY, CDR2 SMNVEV (reference sequence). CDR3 amino acids: CASSLGGPEQYF. The CDR3 DNA is TGTGCCAGCAGTTTAGGAGGGCCCGAGCAGTACTTC.

This clone has a single count. This chain connects TRBV21-1 to TRBJ1-2; no check of the table's D call, TRBD1, against the DNA was made. TRBV21-1 is a pseudogene locus. The CDR3 runs 13 residues. The CDR3 bases are TGTGCCAGCAGCCCTGGACAGAAACATGGCTACACCTTC. Translation: CASSPGQKHGYTF.

This rearrangement joins TRBV4-1 to TRBJ1-1, with TRBD1 matching 7 bases. This CDR3 is 15 amino acids long. Looked up from germline, CDR1 is MGHRA and CDR2 is YSYEKL. J lost 1 base, V lost 1 base, and 3 bases had no gene match. CDR3 sequence (DNA): TGCGCCAGCAGCCAAGTGGACAGGACGAACACTGAAGCTTTCTTT. Translating gives CASSQVDRTNTEAFF.

The rearrangement links TRBV5-1 to TRBJ2-2; D is unclear. The germline gives CDR1 SGHRS, CDR2 YFSETQ. V was trimmed by 0 bases and J by 6 bases, leaving 3 bases between them. The length of the CDR3 is 12 residues. The CDR3 DNA follows: TGCGCCAGCAGCTTGGGGGCCGGGGAGCTGTTTTTT. This translates into CASSLGAGELFF.

The gene calls are TRBV9 and TRBJ1-2; D ambiguous. CDR3 size: 13 residues. V was clipped by 4 bases and J by 6 bases, with 13 bases between them. In germline, CDR1 is SGDLS, CDR2 YYNGEE. The CDR3 here is CASSLLGLDGYTF. Written as DNA, the CDR3 is TGTGCCAGCAGCCTCTTAGGACTGGATGGCTACACCTTC.

This chain links TRBV27 with TRBJ1-1, with 8 bases identical to TRBD1. This CDR3 is built from 15 residues. The V gene's germline CDR1 is MNHEY and CDR2 SMNVEV (reference sequence). V shed 5 bases, J shed 1 base, and the junction held 6 bases outside the gene matches. Here the CDR3 reads CASSTIGTGNTEAFF. Here the CDR3 DNA reads TGTGCCAGCAGTACCATCGGGACAGGGAACACTGAAGCTTTCTTT.

This CDR3 reads CASSSGQGGYTDTQYF. CDR3 in DNA: TGTGCCAGCAGCTCAGGCCAGGGGGGGTACACAGATACGCAGTATTTT. The V gene is TRBV5-6, the J gene TRBJ2-3, with D perhaps given as TRBD1 or TRBD2 (7 bases each). This CDR3 comprises 16 residues. The V gene lost 3 bases and the J gene lost 2 bases, with 16 bases spanning the gap. Looked up from germline, CDR1 is SGHDT and CDR2 is YYEEEE. The variable domain in full, completed from reference TRBV5-6 and TRBJ2-3, reads DAGVTQSPTHLIKTRGQQVTLRCSPKSGHDTVSWYQQALGQGPQFIFQYYEEEERQRGNFPDRFSGHQFPNYSSELNVNALLLGDSALYLCASSSGQGGYTDTQYFGPGTRLTVL.

The chain uses TRBV9 and TRBJ1-1; a weak D match, TRBD1 (6 bases). CDR3 length: 14 amino acids. Germline CDR1 is SGDLS and CDR2 is YYNGEE. V lost 1 base and J 0 bases, leaving 7 bases between the germline ends. DNA for the CDR3: TGTGCCAGCAGCGTAACAGGGATGAACACTGAAGCTTTCTTT. It encodes CASSVTGMNTEAFF.

The V gene is TRBV9, the J gene TRBJ2-3; 15 bases match TRBD2. This CDR3 spans 18 amino acids. With V trimmed by 3 bases and J by 5 bases, 10 bases remained unmatched. Germline V gene data show CDR1 as SGDLS and CDR2 as YYNGEE. This chain's CDR3 is CASSAPTGLAGGLDTQYF. The CDR3 region has the DNA TGTGCCAGCAGCGCCCCCACAGGACTAGCGGGGGGGCTAGATACGCAGTATTTT.

This chain joins TRBV11-2 and TRBJ1-6, with D perhaps TRBD1 (5 bases). With 5 bases removed from V and 15 bases from J, the gap between germline ends came to 14 bases. Germline CDR1 reads SGHAT; CDR2 reads FQNNGV. CDR3 length: 12 residues. The CDR3 DNA is TGTGCCAGCAGCCAACCACAGGAGGACCTCCACTTT. Translated, it gives CASSQPQEDLHF.

The J gene is TRBJ1-4, the V gene TRBV7-2; D remains unclear. The CDR3 length is 16 residues. Per germline, CDR1 SGHTA and CDR2 FQGNSA. Trimming shortened V by 5 bases and J by 5 bases, and 18 bases separated the two germline ends. This CDR3 is CASSLELGSGNEKLFF. The CDR3 nucleotides are TGTGCCAGCAGCCTTGAGTTGGGGTCGGGAAATGAAAAACTGTTTTTT. The full variable domain, in which reference TRBV7-2 and TRBJ1-4 provide the parts outside the CDR3, is GAGVSQSPSNKVTEKGKDVELRCDPISGHTALYWYRQSLGQGLEFLIYFQGNSAPDKSGLPSDRFSAERTGGSVSTLTIQRTQQEDSAVYLCASSLELGSGNEKLFFGSGTQLSVL.

This clone is deemed medium-sized. The gene calls are TRBV7-3 and TRBJ2-1; 8 bases fit TRBD2. Trimming at V came to 2 bases and at J to 8 bases, leaving 17 bases not matched to a gene. The CDR3 has 18 amino acids. Germline V gives CDR1 SGHTA, CDR2 FQGTGA. This CDR3 reads CASSLSGLGLADGDEQFF. CDR3 nucleotides: TGTGCCAGCAGCTTATCCGGACTCGGACTAGCCGACGGGGATGAGCAGTTCTTC.

This sequence joins TRBV30 and TRBJ2-5; D gene unclear. CDR1 and CDR2 from the germline V gene are GTSNPN and SVGIG (reference sequence). Trimming shortened V by 1 base and J by 2 bases, and 11 bases separated the two germline ends. CDR3 length: 14 residues. The CDR3, as DNA: TGTGCCTGGAGTGGCTCCCAAGTTCAAGAGACCCAGTACTTC. Translated, it gives CAWSGSQVQETQYF.

About this clone itself: One end of the junction is discordant with germline, which a read error may explain. V gene TRBV12-5 combines with J gene TRBJ1-2; weak D call: TRBD1 (5 bases). Germline lookup yields CDR1 LGHNT and CDR2 FRNRAP. The CDR3 runs 15 residues. CDR3 sequence: CASGTYTLQGKTYGF. In DNA, the CDR3 is TGTGCTAGTGGTACGTACACTTTGCAGGGAAAGACCTATGGCTTC.

The chain employs TRBV6-1 and TRBJ1-2; no clear D gene. Germline V gene sequence: CDR1 MNHNS, CDR2 SASEGT. This CDR3 has 13 amino acids. Deletions cut 11 bases from V and 5 bases from J, with 18 bases between. CDR3 loop: CAVPQEGSYGYTF. The CDR3 DNA follows: TGTGCCGTACCCCAGGAAGGGAGTTATGGCTACACCTTC.

This chain links TRBV7-9 with TRBJ2-7; TRBD1 agrees at 7 bases. V lost 7 bases and J lost 5; bases outside the gene matches: 11. From germline, CDR1 is SEHNR and CDR2 FQNEAQ (reference sequence). The CDR3 consists of 14 residues. The CDR3 spells CASTNDRVLNEQYF. CDR3 coding DNA: TGTGCCAGCACCAACGACAGGGTCCTCAACGAGCAGTACTTC.

The sample holds a few counts of this clone. The chain has TRBV7-9 and TRBJ2-5, with a weak D call TRBD1 (5 bases). Germline V gene data show CDR1 as SEHNR and CDR2 as FQNEAQ (reference sequence). The V end lost 5 bases, the J end lost 2 bases, and 15 bases lay between the germline ends. The CDR3 spans 15 residues. The CDR3 loop is CASSSNGDRQETQYF. The CDR3 coding sequence is TGTGCCAGCAGCAGTAATGGTGACAGACAAGAGACCCAGTACTTC. The entire variable domain, with the rest obtained from reference TRBV7-9 and TRBJ2-5, is as follows: DTGVSQNPRHKITKRGQNVTFRCDPISEHNRLYWYRQTLGQGPEFLTYFQNEAQLEKSRLLSDRFSAERPKGSFSTLEIQRTEQGDSAMYLCASSSNGDRQETQYFGPGTRLLVL.

The chain couples TRBV21-1 to TRBJ2-3; the table assigns TRBD1, which was not confirmed against the DNA. TRBV21-1 is an annotated pseudogene. The CDR3 sequence is 17 residues long. The DNA for the CDR3 is TGTGCCAGCCCTCTCCTGGGGCTAACAGGGGACACAGATACGCAGTATTTT. Amino acids: CASPLLGLTGDTDTQYF.

The chain recombines TRBV7-2 with TRBJ2-5; D not resolved. Germline V gene data show CDR1 as SGHTA and CDR2 as FQGNSA. The CDR3 has 15 residues. V was cut by 1 base and J by 2 bases, with 11 bases left in between. The CDR3 DNA follows: TGTGCCAGCAGCTTAGGTTTAGTATGGCAAGAGACCCAGTACTTC. Its protein is CASSLGLVWQETQYF.

The CDR3 reads CASSQRTSGSYEQYF. DNA for the CDR3: TGCGCCAGCAGCCAACGGACTAGCGGCTCTTACGAGCAGTACTTC. J is TRBJ2-5 and V is TRBV4-3, with TRBD2 identical over 10 bases. The J call may be wrong; the DNA end is better matched by TRBJ2-7. The CDR3 extends over 15 amino acids. From germline, CDR1 is LGHNA and CDR2 YSLEER.

V gene TRBV7-2 combines with J gene TRBJ2-3, with no clear D. The V end lost 3 bases, the J end lost 4 bases, and 5 bases lay between the germline ends. CDR3 length: 12 residues. Germline-derived CDR1 and CDR2 are SGHTA and FQGNSA. The DNA of the CDR3 is TGTGCCAGCAGCTTTAATGCAGATACGCAGTATTTT. Translating gives CASSFNADTQYF. Full variable domain (remainder filled in from reference TRBV7-2 and TRBJ2-3): GAGVSQSPSNKVTEKGKDVELRCDPISGHTALYWYRQSLGQGLEFLIYFQGNSAPDKSGLPSDRFSAERTGGSVSTLTIQRTQQEDSAVYLCASSFNADTQYFGPGTRLTVL.

The J gene is TRBJ2-7, the V gene TRBV6-5, with 8 bases that match TRBD2. The germline gives CDR1 MNHEY, CDR2 SVGAGI. After removal of 0 bases from V and 4 bases from J, the junction contained 5 bases not matched to a gene. The CDR3 runs 15 residues. The CDR3 DNA reads TGTGCCAGCAGTTACTCTGCGAGCGGGAGATACGAGCAGTACTTC. This gives the protein CASSYSASGRYEQYF.

This chain connects TRBV5-4 to TRBJ2-5; tentatively, D is TRBD1 or TRBD2 (6 bases each). Germline V lookup: CDR1 SGHNT, CDR2 YYREEE (reference sequence). Trimming removed 4 bases at V and 2 bases at J, with 15 bases between. This CDR3 region has 15 residues. DNA of the CDR3: TGTGCCAGCAGCACGGAGGGGGTCGGGCAAGAGACCCAGTACTTC. Its protein product is CASSTEGVGQETQYF.

The V call is TRBV10-3, the J call TRBJ2-3, with TRBD2 identical over 7 bases. The CDR3 consists of 15 residues. Looked up from germline, CDR1 is ENHRY and CDR2 is SYGVKD. V shed 3 bases, J shed 0 bases, and the junction held 3 bases outside the gene matches. DNA of the CDR3: TGTGCCATCAGTGACGGCGGGGGTAGCACAGATACGCAGTATTTT. It encodes CAISDGGGSTDTQYF.

This chain uses TRBV11-3 with TRBJ1-2; 11 bases match TRBD1. The junction had 7 bases not matched to a gene; V was cut back by 1 base and J by 3 bases. The CDR3 loop spans 17 amino acids. CDR1 and CDR2 (germline): SGHNT, YENEEA. Here the CDR3 DNA reads TGTGCCAGCAGCTTAGGGACAGGGGGCGTTGCGGACTATGGCTACACCTTC. This sequence encodes CASSLGTGGVADYGYTF.

The V call is TRBV5-4, the J call TRBJ1-1; no clear D gene. This CDR3 region has 13 residues. Trimming cost V 4 bases and J 4 bases, with 11 bases left between them. Germline V gene sequence: CDR1 SGHNT, CDR2 YYREEE (reference sequence). CDR3 sequence (DNA): TGTGCCAGCAGCCCACTAAGTTCCACTGAAGCTTTCTTT. Residues: CASSPLSSTEAFF.

The sample holds a few counts of this clone. The chain has TRBV6-1 and TRBJ1-5; no clear D gene. This CDR3 spans 16 amino acids. Germline V gene sequence: CDR1 MNHNS, CDR2 SASEGT. V was clipped by 2 bases and J by 6 bases, with 17 bases between them. CDR3 protein: CASSEFFRDPGQPQHF. CDR3 bases: TGTGCCAGCAGTGAATTCTTCCGAGACCCAGGTCAGCCCCAGCATTTT.